This entry concerns a single T cell receptor (beta chain). What it binds is unknown. This sample is part of a study of blood T cells in healthy people across ages. Study results and limitations: Naive T cell percentage by flow cytometry tracked strongly with beta diversity. Comparison with aged donors showed that long-lived donors had more naive CD4+ cells and higher diversity. Possibly, changes in expanded clonotypes were confounded because donor CMV status was unknown.

A J-beta primer mix and a sample-barcoded 5' primer were used in a second PCR of roughly 7 to 12 cycles. TCRdb analysed the 5' RACE reads with MiXCR anew, one entry per CDR3 protein. Of under 1 million distinct CDR3 sequences in the sample, under 45% were seen once. Source material: blood. The receptor comes from a man in his 60s in good health.

For the CDR3, the DNA is TGTGCCAGCAGTCTCCTAGGGGGCGGAATCTATGGCTACACCTTC. It specifies CASSLLGGGIYGYTF. The chain uses TRBV3-1 and TRBJ1-2; TRBD1 agrees at 7 bases. Unmatched junction bases numbered 11, after V lost 6 bases and J lost 4 bases. This CDR3 spans 15 amino acids. Germline CDR1 LGHDT, CDR2 YNNKEL (reference sequence).